What follows are 23 T cell receptor beta chains derived from one specimen sequenced in a study of cytotoxic CD8 clonotypes in ibrutinib-treated CLL. The protocol was immunoSEQ multiplex PCR, while the TCRdb copy is restricted to in-frame clones and leaves out a portion. Found here are about 70,000 clones, approximately 90% of them singletons; the top ten hold approximately 3%. Sequenced material: PBMCs, taken after 12 months of ibrutinib treatment. Source of these receptors: a human donor with chronic lymphocytic leukemia.

This clone appeared once. The chain carries TRBV28 and TRBJ2-1; no clear D. The CDR3 has 12 residues. Trimming pared 5 bases from V and 7 bases from J, leaving 9 bases between. The germline CDR1 and CDR2 sequences are MDHEN and SYDVKM. The DNA of the CDR3 is TGTGCCAGCAGTATCACTTTGAATGAGCAGTTCTTC. Amino acids: CASSITLNEQFF.

The chain has TRBV30 and TRBJ2-3; no clear D. In germline, CDR1 is GTSNPN, CDR2 SVGIG (reference sequence). Trimming took 3 bases from V and 2 from J, leaving 18 bases between them. CDR3 length: 16 amino acids. The CDR3 is CAWSPVRTILTDTQYF. The CDR3 nucleotides read TGTGCCTGGAGCCCCGTGAGAACCATCCTCACAGATACGCAGTATTTT.

CDR3 sequence: CATAGRGLRTDTQYF. CDR3 DNA sequence: TGTGCCACCGCCGGTAGGGGACTCCGCACAGATACGCAGTATTTT. The chain recombines TRBV27 with TRBJ2-3; D possibly corresponds to TRBD2 (6 bases). Germline V gene sequence: CDR1 MNHEY, CDR2 SMNVEV (reference sequence). Trimming removed 10 bases from V and 1 base from J, with 18 bases in between. CDR3 length: 15 residues.

The chain employs TRBV7-9 and TRBJ2-7; 7 positions match TRBD1. This CDR3 has 16 residues. V gave up 5 bases and J gave up 3 bases; unmatched junction bases: 13. The germline gives CDR1 SEHNR, CDR2 FQNEAQ (reference sequence). CDR3 nucleotides: TGTGCCAGCAGCCCAAACACCGGGACAGACCTCTACGAGCAGTACTTC. It encodes CASSPNTGTDLYEQYF.

The CDR3 reads CASSLAAGQIYEQYF. The CDR3 DNA reads as TGCGCCAGCAGCTTGGCCGCCGGACAAATATACGAGCAGTACTTC. The V call is TRBV5-1, the J call TRBJ2-7; D is perhaps TRBD1 (5 bases). Trimming left V 0 bases short and J 4 bases short, with 14 bases between. Germline loops: CDR1 SGHRS, CDR2 YFSETQ. The CDR3 runs to 15 residues. Supplemented by reference TRBV5-1 and TRBJ2-7, the full variable domain reads KAGVTQTPRYLIKTRGQQVTLSCSPISGHRSVSWYQQTPGQGLQFLFEYFSETQRNKGNFPGRFSGRQFSNSRSEMNVSTLELGDSALYLCASSLAAGQIYEQYFGPGTRLTVT.

V is TRBV19 and J is TRBJ1-5; D is perhaps TRBD1 (5 bases). V was shortened by 4 bases and J by 0 bases, with 19 bases between the two germline ends. The CDR3 is made up of 18 amino acids. Germline V gene sequence: CDR1 LNHDA, CDR2 SQIVND (reference sequence). CDR3 coding DNA: TGTGCCAGTAGTAAGGACGTGGGGGGGGAGTATAGCAATCAGCCCCAGCATTTT. Protein product: CASSKDVGGEYSNQPQHF.

The rearrangement joins TRBV7-9 to TRBJ1-2, with 11 positions matching TRBD1. This CDR3 region has 15 residues. Germline values: CDR1 SEHNR, CDR2 FQNEAQ (reference sequence). V dropped 6 bases and J dropped 7; count of bases not matched to a gene: 10. The CDR3 spells CASSHTGTGGFGYTF. The CDR3 nucleotides are TGTGCCAGCAGTCATACCGGGACAGGGGGATTTGGCTACACCTTC.

The J gene is TRBJ2-1, the V gene TRBV19, with 10 nucleotides matching TRBD2. Germline V gene data show CDR1 as LNHDA and CDR2 as SQIVND (reference sequence). Losses at the gene ends were 4 bases for V and 2 bases for J; bases not matched to a gene: 2. The CDR3 spans 15 residues. The CDR3 is CASSKSGRAYNEQFF. The CDR3 region has the DNA TGTGCCAGTAGTAAGAGCGGGAGGGCCTACAATGAGCAGTTCTTC.

The chain has TRBV5-6 and TRBJ1-4, with D unclear. Germline CDR1 and CDR2: SGHDT and YYEEEE. This CDR3 is 17 amino acids long. The V gene lost 2 bases and the J gene lost 8 bases, with 22 bases spanning the gap. The CDR3 coding sequence is TGTGCCAGCAGCTTCGGTCTGGTTACGGGTAGAGGCGAAAAACTGTTTTTT. Its protein is CASSFGLVTGRGEKLFF.

The chain links TRBV27 to TRBJ2-1, with TRBD2 matching over 8 bases. The CDR3 runs to 15 residues. J was trimmed by 6 bases and V by 6 bases; bases with no gene match: 10. CDR1 is MNHEY and CDR2 is SMNVEV in the germline V gene (reference sequence). The CDR3: CASSEAGLGGNEQFF. The CDR3 DNA is TGTGCCAGCAGCGAAGCGGGACTAGGAGGCAATGAGCAGTTCTTC.

The chain has TRBV6-1 and TRBJ1-1; the D is unclear. CDR1 MNHNS and CDR2 SASEGT come from the germline V gene. V was cut by 7 bases and J by 1 base, with 10 bases left in between. The CDR3 has 13 amino acids. The CDR3 here is CASIRGANTEAFF. CDR3 DNA: TGTGCCAGCATCCGGGGAGCGAACACTGAAGCTTTCTTT.

This clone was counted between two and nine times. The V gene is TRBV6-4, the J gene TRBJ2-3; perhaps TRBD2 as D (6 bases). The V end was cut by 8 bases, the J end by 3 bases, with 18 bases between. The CDR3 runs to 15 residues. Germline V gives CDR1 MRHNA, CDR2 SNTAGT. In DNA form, the CDR3 reads TGTGCCAGCTCTCGTAGACTAGACGGGACAGATACGCAGTATTTT. This encodes CASSRRLDGTDTQYF.

The rearrangement links TRBV27 to TRBJ1-6; D possibly corresponds to TRBD1 (5 bases). V was pared by 4 bases and J by 9 bases, with 16 bases between. From germline, CDR1 is MNHEY and CDR2 SMNVEV (reference sequence). The CDR3 consists of 15 residues. The CDR3 loop is CASSSAGILISPLHF. The DNA of the CDR3 is TGTGCCAGCAGTTCAGCAGGGATTCTTATTTCACCCCTCCACTTT.

This chain joins TRBV27 and TRBJ1-5; a weak D match, TRBD1 (6 bases). Germline V gene data show CDR1 as MNHEY and CDR2 as SMNVEV (reference sequence). Between the trimmed V and J ends, which lost 3 bases and 7 bases, there was a span of 10 bases. The CDR3 is 13 amino acids. Written as DNA, the CDR3 is TGTGCCAGCAGTTTCGGGGGGCAGCAGCCCCAGCATTTT. Protein sequence: CASSFGGQQPQHF.

The V gene is TRBV4-1, the J gene TRBJ1-1; D is unclear. In germline, CDR1 is MGHRA, CDR2 YSYEKL. Trimming took off 1 base at V and 1 base at J, with 10 bases between the two ends. This CDR3 has 15 residues. CDR3 in amino acids: CASSQAEATNTEAFF. DNA of the CDR3: TGCGCCAGCAGCCAAGCTGAGGCCACGAACACTGAAGCTTTCTTT.

The rearrangement links TRBV7-9 to TRBJ1-2, with D perhaps TRBD1 (6 bases). The CDR3 loop spans 14 amino acids. The germline gives CDR1 SEHNR, CDR2 FQNEAQ (reference sequence). The ends were cut back, 1 base at V and 1 base at J, with 7 bases in the middle. For the CDR3, the DNA is TGTGCCAGCAGCTTAGGGACAGATAACTATGGCTACACCTTC. Residues: CASSLGTDNYGYTF.

This clone was found once. This sequence joins TRBV14 and TRBJ1-2; weak D call: TRBD1 (5 bases). The CDR3 has 16 residues. The V end was cut by 1 base, the J end by 1 base, with 13 bases between. Germline-derived CDR1 and CDR2 are SGHDN and FVKESK. The CDR3 loop reads CASSQATAIYNYGYTF. The CDR3 bases are TGTGCCAGCAGCCAAGCGACAGCTATTTATAACTATGGCTACACCTTC.

The chain couples TRBV28 to TRBJ1-4; possible D gene TRBD1, 6 bases. The CDR3 has 16 amino acids. Germline loops: CDR1 MDHEN, CDR2 SYDVKM. V shed 4 bases and J shed 7 bases, with 19 bases lying between them. CDR3: CASSSPRGGAGEKLFF. CDR3 DNA: TGTGCCAGCAGTTCCCCCCGAGGGGGGGCAGGTGAAAAACTGTTTTTT.

The rearrangement links TRBV7-2 to TRBJ1-2; 8 positions match TRBD1. Germline CDR1 reads SGHTA; CDR2 reads FQGNSA. The CDR3 contains 14 residues. Trimming at V came to 5 bases and at J to 2 bases, leaving 4 bases not matched to a gene. The chain's CDR3 is CASSEGQANYGYTF. The CDR3 coding sequence is TGTGCCAGCAGCGAGGGACAGGCGAACTATGGCTACACCTTC.

This rearrangement joins TRBV7-9 to TRBJ2-7; 7 bases map to TRBD1. The CDR3 runs to 15 residues. The germline V gene has CDR1 SEHNR and CDR2 FQNEAQ (reference sequence). V was clipped by 5 bases and J by 0 bases; unmatched bases: 7. Here the CDR3 reads CASSHRDRHSYEQYF. CDR3 in DNA: TGTGCCAGCAGCCACCGGGACAGACACTCCTACGAGCAGTACTTC.

The CDR3 reads CASSSGQGALFF. The CDR3 nucleotides are TGTGCCAGCAGCTCCGGACAGGGGGCCCTGTTTTTT. The V call is TRBV7-9, the J call TRBJ2-2, with TRBD1 identical over 11 bases. Germline lookup yields CDR1 SEHNR and CDR2 FQNEAQ (reference sequence). This CDR3 has 12 amino acids. Trimming took 4 bases from V and 14 from J; bases not matched to a gene: 3. Supplemented by reference TRBV7-9 and TRBJ2-2, the full variable domain reads DTGVSQNPRHKITKRGQNVTFRCDPISEHNRLYWYRQTLGQGPEFLTYFQNEAQLEKSRLLSDRFSAERPKGSFSTLEIQRTEQGDSAMYLCASSSGQGALFFGEGSRLTVL.

This clone was recorded once. The chain recombines TRBV5-8 with TRBJ2-7; 13 bases align to TRBD2. V shed 4 bases, J shed 4 bases, and the junction held 5 bases outside the gene matches. CDR1 and CDR2 from the germline V gene are SGHTS and YDEGEE. The CDR3 length is 15 residues. The DNA of the CDR3 is TGTGCCAGCAGCCGCGGACTAGCGGGAGTATACGAGCAGTACTTC. This translates into CASSRGLAGVYEQYF. The whole variable domain, remainder taken from reference TRBV5-8 and TRBJ2-7, is EAGVTQSPTHLIKTRGQQATLRCSPISGHTSVYWYQQALGLGLQFLLWYDEGEERNRGNFPPRFSGRQFPNYSSELNVNALELEDSALYLCASSRGLAGVYEQYFGPGTRLTVT.

The J gene is TRBJ2-1, the V gene TRBV19, with 14 bases identical to TRBD2. Germline V gene lookup returns CDR1 LNHDA and CDR2 SQIVND (reference sequence). The CDR3 runs 15 residues. The J segment lost 7 bases and the V segment lost 5 bases, leaving 4 bases of the junction unmatched. CDR3 region: CASSRGTSGRNEQFF. The CDR3 nucleotides are TGTGCCAGTAGTCGCGGGACTAGCGGGAGAAATGAGCAGTTCTTC.